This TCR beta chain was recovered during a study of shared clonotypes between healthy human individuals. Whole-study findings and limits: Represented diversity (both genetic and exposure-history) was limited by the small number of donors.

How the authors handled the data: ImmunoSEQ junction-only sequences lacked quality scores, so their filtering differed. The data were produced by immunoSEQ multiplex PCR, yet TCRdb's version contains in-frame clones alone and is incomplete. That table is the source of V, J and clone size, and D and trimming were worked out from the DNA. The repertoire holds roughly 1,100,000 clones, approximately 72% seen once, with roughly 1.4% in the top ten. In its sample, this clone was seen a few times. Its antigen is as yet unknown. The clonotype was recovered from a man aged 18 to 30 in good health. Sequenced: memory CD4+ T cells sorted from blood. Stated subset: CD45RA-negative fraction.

CDR3 sequence reads: CSVGRSRDGYTF. CDR3 nucleotide sequence: TGCAGCGTTGGCAGGTCCCGGGATGGCTACACCTTC. V and J are TRBV29-1 and TRBJ1-2; D ambiguous. Germline V CDR1 and CDR2: SQVTM, ANQGSEA. This CDR3 spans 12 amino acids. Trimming removed 4 bases at V and 6 bases at J, with 12 bases between.